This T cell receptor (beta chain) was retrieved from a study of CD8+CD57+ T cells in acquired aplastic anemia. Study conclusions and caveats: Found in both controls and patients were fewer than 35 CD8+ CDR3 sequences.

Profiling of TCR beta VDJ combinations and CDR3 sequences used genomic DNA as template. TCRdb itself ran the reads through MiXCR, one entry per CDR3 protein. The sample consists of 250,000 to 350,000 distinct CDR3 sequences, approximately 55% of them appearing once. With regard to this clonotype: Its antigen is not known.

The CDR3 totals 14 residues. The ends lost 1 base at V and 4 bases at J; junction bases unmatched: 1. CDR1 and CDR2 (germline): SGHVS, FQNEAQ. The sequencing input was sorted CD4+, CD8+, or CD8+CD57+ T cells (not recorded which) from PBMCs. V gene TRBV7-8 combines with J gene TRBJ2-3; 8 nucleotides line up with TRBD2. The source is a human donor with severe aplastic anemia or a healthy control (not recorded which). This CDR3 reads CASSLETSADTQYF. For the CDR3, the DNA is TGTGCCAGCAGCTTAGAGACTAGCGCAGATACGCAGTATTTT.